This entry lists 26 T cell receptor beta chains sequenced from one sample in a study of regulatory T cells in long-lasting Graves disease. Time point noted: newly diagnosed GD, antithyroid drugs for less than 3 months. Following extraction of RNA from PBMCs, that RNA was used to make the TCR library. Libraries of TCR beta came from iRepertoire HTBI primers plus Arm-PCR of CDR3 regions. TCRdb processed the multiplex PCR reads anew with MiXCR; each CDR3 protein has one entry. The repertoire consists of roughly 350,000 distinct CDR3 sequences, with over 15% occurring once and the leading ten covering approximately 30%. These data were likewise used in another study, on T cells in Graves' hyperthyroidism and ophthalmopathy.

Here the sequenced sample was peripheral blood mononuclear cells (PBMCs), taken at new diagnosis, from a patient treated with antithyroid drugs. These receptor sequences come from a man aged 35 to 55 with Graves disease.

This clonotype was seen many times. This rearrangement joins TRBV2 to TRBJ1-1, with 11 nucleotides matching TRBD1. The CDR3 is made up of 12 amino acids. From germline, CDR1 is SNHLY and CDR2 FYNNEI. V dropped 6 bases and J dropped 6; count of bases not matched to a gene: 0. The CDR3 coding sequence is TGTGCCAGCAGGGACAGGGGGCCTGAAGCTTTCTTT. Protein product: CASRDRGPEAFF.

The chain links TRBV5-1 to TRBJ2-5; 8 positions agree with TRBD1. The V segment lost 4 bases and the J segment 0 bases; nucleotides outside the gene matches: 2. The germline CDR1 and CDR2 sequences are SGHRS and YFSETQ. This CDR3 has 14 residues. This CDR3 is CASSRDRYQETQYF. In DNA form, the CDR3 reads TGCGCCAGCAGCCGGGACAGGTACCAAGAGACCCAGTACTTC.

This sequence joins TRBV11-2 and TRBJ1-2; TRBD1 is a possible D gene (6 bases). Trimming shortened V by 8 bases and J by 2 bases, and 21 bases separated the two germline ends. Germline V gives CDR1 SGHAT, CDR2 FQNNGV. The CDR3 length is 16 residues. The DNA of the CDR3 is TGTGCCAGCTGCAGCCGCGGGGGGGGCGCGAACTATGGCTACACCTTC. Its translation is CASCSRGGGANYGYTF.

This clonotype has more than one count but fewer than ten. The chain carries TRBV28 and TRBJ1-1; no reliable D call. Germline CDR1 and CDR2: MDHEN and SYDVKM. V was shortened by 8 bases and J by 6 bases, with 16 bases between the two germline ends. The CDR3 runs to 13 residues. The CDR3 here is CASQLNPGAEAFF. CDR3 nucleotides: TGTGCCAGCCAGCTTAATCCGGGCGCTGAAGCTTTCTTT. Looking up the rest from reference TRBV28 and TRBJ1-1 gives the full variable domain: DVKVTQSSRYLVKRTGEKVFLECVQDMDHENMFWYRQDPGLGLRLIYFSYDVKMKEKGDIPEGYSVSREKKERFSLILESASTNQTSMYLCASQLNPGAEAFFGQGTRLTVV.

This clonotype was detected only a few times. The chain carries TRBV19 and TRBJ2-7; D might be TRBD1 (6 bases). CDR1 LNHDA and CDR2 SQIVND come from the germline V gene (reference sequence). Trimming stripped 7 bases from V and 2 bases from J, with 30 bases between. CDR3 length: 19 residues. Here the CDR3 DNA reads TGTGCCAGTACGACCCGAGCCCTAACAGGGAATTCTTCCACCTACGAGCAGTACTTC. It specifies CASTTRALTGNSSTYEQYF.

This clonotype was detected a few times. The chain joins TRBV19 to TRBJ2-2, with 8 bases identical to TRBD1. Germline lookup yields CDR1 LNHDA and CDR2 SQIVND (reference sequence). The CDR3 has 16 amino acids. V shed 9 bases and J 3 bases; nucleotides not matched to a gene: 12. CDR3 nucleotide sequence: TGTGCCAGCGAAAATCCGGGACAGGTGTACACCGGGGAGCTGTTTTTT. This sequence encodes CASENPGQVYTGELFF.

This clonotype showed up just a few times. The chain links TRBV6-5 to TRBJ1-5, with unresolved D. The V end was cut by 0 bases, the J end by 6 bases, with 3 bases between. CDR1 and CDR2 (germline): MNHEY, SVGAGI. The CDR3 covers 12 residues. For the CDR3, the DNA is TGTGCCAGCAGTTACTCTAGTCAGCCCCAGCATTTT. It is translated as CASSYSSQPQHF.

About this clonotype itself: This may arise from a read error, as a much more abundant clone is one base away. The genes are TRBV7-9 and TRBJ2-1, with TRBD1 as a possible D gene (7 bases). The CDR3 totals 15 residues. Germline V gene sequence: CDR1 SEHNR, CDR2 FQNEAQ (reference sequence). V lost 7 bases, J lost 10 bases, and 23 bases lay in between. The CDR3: CASTQWGDSDYEQFF. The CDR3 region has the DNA TGTGCCAGCACCCAGTGGGGGGACAGCGACTACGAGCAGTTCTTC.

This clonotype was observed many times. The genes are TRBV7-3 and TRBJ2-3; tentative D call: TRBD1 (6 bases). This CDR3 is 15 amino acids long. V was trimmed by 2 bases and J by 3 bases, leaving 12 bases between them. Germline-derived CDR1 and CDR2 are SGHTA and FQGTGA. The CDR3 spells CASSLVGGRTDTQYF. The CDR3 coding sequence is TGTGCCAGCAGCTTAGTTGGGGGCCGAACAGATACGCAGTATTTT.

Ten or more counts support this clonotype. This CDR3 reads CSGSASGMGEQYF. CDR3 DNA: TGCAGTGGGTCGGCTAGCGGGATGGGCGAGCAGTACTTC. The J gene is TRBJ2-7, the V gene TRBV20-1; 9 bases map to TRBD2. The CDR3 is 13 amino acids. The germline V gene has CDR1 DFQATT and CDR2 SNEGSKA (reference sequence). V lost 7 bases and J lost 6; bases outside the gene matches: 10.

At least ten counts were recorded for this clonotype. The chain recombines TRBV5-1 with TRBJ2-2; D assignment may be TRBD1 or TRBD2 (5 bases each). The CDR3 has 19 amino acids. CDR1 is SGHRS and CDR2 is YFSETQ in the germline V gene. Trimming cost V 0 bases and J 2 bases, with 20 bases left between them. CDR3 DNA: TGCGCCAGCAGCTTGGCCTCTGTGGTCGGCCGGGACAACACCGGGGAGCTGTTTTTT. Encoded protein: CASSLASVVGRDNTGELFF.

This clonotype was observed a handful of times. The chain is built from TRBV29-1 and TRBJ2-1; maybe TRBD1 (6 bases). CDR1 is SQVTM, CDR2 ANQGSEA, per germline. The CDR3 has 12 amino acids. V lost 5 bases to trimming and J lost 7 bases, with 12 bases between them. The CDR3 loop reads CSVQGTLNEQFF. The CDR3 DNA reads TGCAGCGTTCAGGGGACACTAAATGAGCAGTTCTTC.

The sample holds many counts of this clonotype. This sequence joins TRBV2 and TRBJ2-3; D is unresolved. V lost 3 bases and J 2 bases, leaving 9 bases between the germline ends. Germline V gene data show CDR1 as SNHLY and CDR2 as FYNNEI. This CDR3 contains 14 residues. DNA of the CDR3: TGTGCCAGCAGTGACTTGGGTTTCACAGATACGCAGTATTTT. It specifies CASSDLGFTDTQYF.

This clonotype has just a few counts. As DNA, the CDR3 is TGTGCCAGCAGTTTAGCAGGGGGCATAGAAGGGAACACTGAAGCTTTCTTT. Encoded protein: CASSLAGGIEGNTEAFF. The chain carries TRBV28 and TRBJ1-1; 8 bases agree with TRBD1. The length of the CDR3 is 17 residues. V gave up 2 bases and J gave up 1 base; unmatched junction bases: 9. Per germline, CDR1 MDHEN and CDR2 SYDVKM. The full variable domain, its missing parts supplied by reference TRBV28 and TRBJ1-1, is DVKVTQSSRYLVKRTGEKVFLECVQDMDHENMFWYRQDPGLGLRLIYFSYDVKMKEKGDIPEGYSVSREKKERFSLILESASTNQTSMYLCASSLAGGIEGNTEAFFGQGTRLTVV.

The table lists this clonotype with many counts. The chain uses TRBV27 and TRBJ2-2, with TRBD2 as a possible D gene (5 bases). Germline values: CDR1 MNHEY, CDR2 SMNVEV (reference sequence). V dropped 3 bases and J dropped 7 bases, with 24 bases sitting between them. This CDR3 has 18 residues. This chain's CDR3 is CASSFIPQFSGTDGELFF. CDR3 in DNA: TGTGCCAGCAGTTTTATACCCCAGTTTTCGGGAACTGACGGGGAGCTGTTTTTT.

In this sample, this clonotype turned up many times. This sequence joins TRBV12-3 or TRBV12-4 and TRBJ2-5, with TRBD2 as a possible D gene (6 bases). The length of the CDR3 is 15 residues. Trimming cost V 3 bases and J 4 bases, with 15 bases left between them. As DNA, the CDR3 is TGTGCCAGCAGTTTTGGAGGGGCGAGGGGAGAGACCCAGTACTTC. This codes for CASSFGGARGETQYF.

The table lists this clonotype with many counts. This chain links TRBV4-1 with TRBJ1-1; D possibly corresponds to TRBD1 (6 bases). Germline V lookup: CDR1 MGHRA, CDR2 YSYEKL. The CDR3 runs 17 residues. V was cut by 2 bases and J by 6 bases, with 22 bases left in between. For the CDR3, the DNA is TGCGCCAGCAGCCAACCCTTCGCGCTCGGGGGCCGAGCTGAAGCTTTCTTT. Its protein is CASSQPFALGGRAEAFF.

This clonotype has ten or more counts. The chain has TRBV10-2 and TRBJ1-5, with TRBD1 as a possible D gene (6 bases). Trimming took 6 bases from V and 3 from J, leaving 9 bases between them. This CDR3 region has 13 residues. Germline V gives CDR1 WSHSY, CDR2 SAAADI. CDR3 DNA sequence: TGCGCCAGCAGGGGGACAATCAATCAGCCCCAGCATTTT. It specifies CASRGTINQPQHF.

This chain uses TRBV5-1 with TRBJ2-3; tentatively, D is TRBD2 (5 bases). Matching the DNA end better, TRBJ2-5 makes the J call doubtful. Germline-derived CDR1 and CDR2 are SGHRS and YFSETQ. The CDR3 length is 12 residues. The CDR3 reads CASRGEGETQYF. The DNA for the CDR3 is TGCGCCAGCAGGGGCGAGGGAGAGACCCAGTACTTC.

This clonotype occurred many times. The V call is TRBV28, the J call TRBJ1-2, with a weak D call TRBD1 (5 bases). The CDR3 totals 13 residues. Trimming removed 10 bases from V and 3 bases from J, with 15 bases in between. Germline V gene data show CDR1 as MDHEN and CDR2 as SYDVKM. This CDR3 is CAIRRGADYGYTF. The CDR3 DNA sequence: TGTGCCATCCGAAGGGGTGCGGACTATGGCTACACCTTC.

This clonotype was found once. For the CDR3, the DNA is TGTGCCTGCCAGGGAAGGGGTAGCACAGATACGCAGTATTTT. It translates to CACQGRGSTDTQYF. The chain couples TRBV28 to TRBJ2-3, with a weak D call TRBD1 (5 bases). Per germline, CDR1 MDHEN and CDR2 SYDVKM. Trimming left V 11 bases short and J 0 bases short, with 15 bases between. CDR3 length equals 14 residues.

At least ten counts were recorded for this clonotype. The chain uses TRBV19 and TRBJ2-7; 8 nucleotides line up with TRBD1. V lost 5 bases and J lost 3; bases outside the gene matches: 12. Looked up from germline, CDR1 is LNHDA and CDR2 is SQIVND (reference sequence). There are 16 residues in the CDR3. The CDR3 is CASSQARTGSIYEQYF. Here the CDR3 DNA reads TGTGCCAGTAGTCAAGCTAGGACAGGGTCGATCTACGAGCAGTACTTC.

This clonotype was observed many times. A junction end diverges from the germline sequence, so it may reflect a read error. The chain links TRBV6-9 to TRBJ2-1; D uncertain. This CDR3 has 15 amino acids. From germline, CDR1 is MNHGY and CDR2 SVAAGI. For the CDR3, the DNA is TGTACCAGCAGTTACAACTCAGGATCCTACAATGAGCAGTTCTTC. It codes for CTSSYNSGSYNEQFF.

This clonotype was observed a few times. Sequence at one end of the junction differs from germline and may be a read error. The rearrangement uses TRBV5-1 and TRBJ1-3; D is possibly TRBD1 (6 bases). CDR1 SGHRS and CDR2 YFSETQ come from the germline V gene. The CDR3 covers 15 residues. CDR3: CASSLEGGPGDTIYF. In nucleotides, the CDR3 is TGCGCCAGCAGCTTGGAGGGGGGCCCTGGAGACACCATATATTTT.

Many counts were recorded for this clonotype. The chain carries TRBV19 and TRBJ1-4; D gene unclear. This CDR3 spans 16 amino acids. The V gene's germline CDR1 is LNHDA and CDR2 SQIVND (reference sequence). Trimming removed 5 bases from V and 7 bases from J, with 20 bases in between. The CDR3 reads CASSARTAGTREKLFF. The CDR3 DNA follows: TGTGCCAGTAGTGCTCGGACGGCGGGCACCCGTGAAAAACTGTTTTTT.

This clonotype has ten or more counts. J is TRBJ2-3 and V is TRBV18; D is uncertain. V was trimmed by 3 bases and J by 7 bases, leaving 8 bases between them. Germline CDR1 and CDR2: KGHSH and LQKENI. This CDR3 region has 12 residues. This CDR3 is CASSPVGNTQYF. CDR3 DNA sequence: TGTGCCAGCTCACCGGTGGGTAATACGCAGTATTTT.